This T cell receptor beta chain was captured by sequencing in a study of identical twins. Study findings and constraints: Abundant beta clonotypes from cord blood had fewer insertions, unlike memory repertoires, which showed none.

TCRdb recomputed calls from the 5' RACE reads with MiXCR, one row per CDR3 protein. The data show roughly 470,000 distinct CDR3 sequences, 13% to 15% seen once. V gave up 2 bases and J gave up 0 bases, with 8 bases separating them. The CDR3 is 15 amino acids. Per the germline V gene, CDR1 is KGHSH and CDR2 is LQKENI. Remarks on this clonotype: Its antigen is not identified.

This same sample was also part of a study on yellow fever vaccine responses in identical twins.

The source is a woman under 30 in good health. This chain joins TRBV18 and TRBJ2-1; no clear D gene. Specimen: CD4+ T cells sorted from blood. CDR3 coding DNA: TGTGCCAGCTCACCAGGCGAGCCCTCCTACAATGAGCAGTTCTTC. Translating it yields CASSPGEPSYNEQFF.